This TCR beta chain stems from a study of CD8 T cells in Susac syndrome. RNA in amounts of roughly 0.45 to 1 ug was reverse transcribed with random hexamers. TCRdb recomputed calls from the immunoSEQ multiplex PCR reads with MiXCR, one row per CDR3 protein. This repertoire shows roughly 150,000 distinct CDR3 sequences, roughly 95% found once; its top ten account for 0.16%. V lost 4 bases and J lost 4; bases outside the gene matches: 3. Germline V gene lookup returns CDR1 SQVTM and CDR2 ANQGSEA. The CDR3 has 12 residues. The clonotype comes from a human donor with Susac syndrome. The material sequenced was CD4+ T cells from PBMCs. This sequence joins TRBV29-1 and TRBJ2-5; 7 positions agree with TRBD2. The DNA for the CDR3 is TGCAGCGTTGCTCCGGGGGGAGAGACCCAGTACTTC. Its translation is CSVAPGGETQYF.